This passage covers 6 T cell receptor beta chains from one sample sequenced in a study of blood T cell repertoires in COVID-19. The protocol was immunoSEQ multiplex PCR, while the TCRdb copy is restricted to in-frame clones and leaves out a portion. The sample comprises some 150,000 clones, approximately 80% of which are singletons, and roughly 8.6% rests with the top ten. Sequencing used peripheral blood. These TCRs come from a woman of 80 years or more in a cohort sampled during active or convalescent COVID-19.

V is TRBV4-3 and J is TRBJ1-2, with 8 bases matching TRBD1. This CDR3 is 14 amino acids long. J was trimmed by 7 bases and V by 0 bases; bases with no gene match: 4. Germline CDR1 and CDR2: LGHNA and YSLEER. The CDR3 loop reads CASSQDPRGPGYTF. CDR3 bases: TGCGCCAGCAGCCAAGATCCCAGGGGGCCTGGCTACACCTTC.

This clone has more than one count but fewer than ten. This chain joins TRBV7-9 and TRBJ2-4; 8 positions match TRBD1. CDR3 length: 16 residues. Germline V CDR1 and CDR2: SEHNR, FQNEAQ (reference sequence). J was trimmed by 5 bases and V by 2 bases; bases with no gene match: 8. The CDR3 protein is CASSLSETGVENIQYF. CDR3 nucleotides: TGTGCCAGCAGCTTAAGTGAGACAGGGGTGGAAAACATTCAGTACTTC. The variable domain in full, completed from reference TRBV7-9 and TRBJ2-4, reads DTGVSQNPRHKITKRGQNVTFRCDPISEHNRLYWYRQTLGQGPEFLTYFQNEAQLEKSRLLSDRFSAERPKGSFSTLEIQRTEQGDSAMYLCASSLSETGVENIQYFGAGTRLSVL.

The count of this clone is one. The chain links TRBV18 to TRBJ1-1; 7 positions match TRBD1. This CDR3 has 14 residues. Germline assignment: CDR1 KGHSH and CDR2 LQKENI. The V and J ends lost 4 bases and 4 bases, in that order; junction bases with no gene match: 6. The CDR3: CASSLYRGFTEAFF. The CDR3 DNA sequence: TGTGCCAGCTCACTCTACAGGGGTTTCACTGAAGCTTTCTTT.

CDR3 nucleotides: TGTGCCAGCAGCTTGACCGGGACACAGCTGAACACTGAAGCTTTCTTT. Amino acids: CASSLTGTQLNTEAFF. The V gene is TRBV7-2, the J gene TRBJ1-1; a possible D gene is TRBD1 (6 bases). This CDR3 spans 16 amino acids. V shed 3 bases and J shed 0 bases, with 14 bases lying between them. Germline V lookup: CDR1 SGHTA, CDR2 FQGNSA. The full variable domain, completed using reference TRBV7-2 and TRBJ1-1, is GAGVSQSPSNKVTEKGKDVELRCDPISGHTALYWYRQSLGQGLEFLIYFQGNSAPDKSGLPSDRFSAERTGGSVSTLTIQRTQQEDSAVYLCASSLTGTQLNTEAFFGQGTRLTVV.

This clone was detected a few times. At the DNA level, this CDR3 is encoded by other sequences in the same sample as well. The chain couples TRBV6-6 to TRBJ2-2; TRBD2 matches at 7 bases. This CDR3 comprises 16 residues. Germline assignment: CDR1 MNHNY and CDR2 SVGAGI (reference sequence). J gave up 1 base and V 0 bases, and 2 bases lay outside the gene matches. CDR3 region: CASSYSGGGNTGELFF. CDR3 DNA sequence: TGTGCCAGCAGTTACTCGGGCGGGGGGAACACCGGGGAGCTGTTTTTT.

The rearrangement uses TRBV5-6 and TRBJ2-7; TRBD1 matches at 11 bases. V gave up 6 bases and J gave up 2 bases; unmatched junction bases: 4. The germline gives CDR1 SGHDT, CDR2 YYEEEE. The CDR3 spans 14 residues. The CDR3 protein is CASMGQGGAYEQYF. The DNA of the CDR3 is TGTGCCAGCATGGGACAGGGGGGGGCCTACGAGCAGTACTTC.